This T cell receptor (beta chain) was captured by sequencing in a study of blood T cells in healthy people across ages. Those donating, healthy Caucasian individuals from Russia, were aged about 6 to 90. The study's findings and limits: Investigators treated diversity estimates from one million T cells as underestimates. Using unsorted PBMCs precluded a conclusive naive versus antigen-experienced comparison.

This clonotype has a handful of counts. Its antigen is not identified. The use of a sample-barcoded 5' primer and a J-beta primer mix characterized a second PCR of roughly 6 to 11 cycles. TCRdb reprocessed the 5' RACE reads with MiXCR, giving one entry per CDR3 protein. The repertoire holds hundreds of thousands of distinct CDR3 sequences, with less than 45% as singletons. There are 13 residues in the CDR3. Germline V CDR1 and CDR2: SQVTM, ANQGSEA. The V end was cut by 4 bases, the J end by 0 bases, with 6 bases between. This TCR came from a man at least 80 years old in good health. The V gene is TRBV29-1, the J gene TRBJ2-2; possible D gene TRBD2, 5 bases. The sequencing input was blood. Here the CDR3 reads CSVARANTGELFF. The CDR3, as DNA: TGCAGCGTTGCGCGGGCGAACACCGGGGAGCTGTTTTTT.